This T cell receptor (beta chain) was sequenced for a study of cytomegalovirus exposure and HLA in healthy donors. Worth noting for this clone: Its antigen remains unknown.

The CDR3 has 15 amino acids. V was clipped by 3 bases and J by 6 bases; unmatched bases: 11. Per germline, CDR1 GTSNPN and CDR2 SVGIG (reference sequence). Researchers ran the PCR with 60 Vbeta and 13 Jbeta primers. The repertoire was sequenced with immunoSEQ multiplex PCR; TCRdb's copy has only in-frame clones and lacks some. This repertoire includes approximately 140,000 clones. General observations from the study: Roughly uniform depth of sequencing across donors was assumed in presence/absence analyses. Indistinguishability led to the exclusion of some V segments, TRBV6-2 and TRBV6-3 included. With further analysis later on, most CMV-associated TCR beta chains appeared HLA-restricted.

The sample taken for sequencing was PBMCs. This receptor was taken from a woman between 18 and 29 years old in good health and CMV-seronegative. V and J are TRBV30 and TRBJ2-1, with 7 bases fitting TRBD1. The CDR3 DNA is TGTGCCTGGAGCGGAGCCGGGACAGTACCCAATGAGCAGTTCTTC. Translation: CAWSGAGTVPNEQFF.